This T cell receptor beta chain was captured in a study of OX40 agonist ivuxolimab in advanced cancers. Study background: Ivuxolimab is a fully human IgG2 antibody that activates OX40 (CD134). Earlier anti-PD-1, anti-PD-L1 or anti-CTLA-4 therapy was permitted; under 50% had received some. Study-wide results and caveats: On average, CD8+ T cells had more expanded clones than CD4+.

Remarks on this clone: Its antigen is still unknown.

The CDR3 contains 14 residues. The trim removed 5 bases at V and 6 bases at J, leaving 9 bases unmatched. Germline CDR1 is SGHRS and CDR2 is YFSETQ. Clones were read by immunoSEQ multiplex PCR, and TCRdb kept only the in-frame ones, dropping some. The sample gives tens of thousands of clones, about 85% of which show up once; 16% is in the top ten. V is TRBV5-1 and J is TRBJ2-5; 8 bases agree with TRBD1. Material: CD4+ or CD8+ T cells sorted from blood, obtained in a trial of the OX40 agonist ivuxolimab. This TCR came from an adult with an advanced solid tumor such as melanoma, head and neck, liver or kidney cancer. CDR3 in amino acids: CASSLTGGTKTQYF. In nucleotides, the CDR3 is TGCGCCAGCAGTTTAACAGGGGGGACCAAGACCCAGTACTTC.